This TCR beta chain was found in a study of beta chain features in type 1 diabetes. All of the isolated RNA was reverse transcribed, so expressed TCRB transcripts were sequenced. Generated by immunoSEQ multiplex PCR, the TCRdb table keeps only in-frame clones and is missing some. This sample has about 160,000 clones, with 6.5% to 8.5% found just once. One heparinised blood draw, averaging roughly 0.12 L, came from each donor. Populations obtained by sorting all exceeded 98% purity. CDR1 is LNHDA and CDR2 is SQIVND in the germline V gene (reference sequence). The CDR3 runs to 13 residues. V was clipped by 6 bases and J by 4 bases, with 12 bases between them. This clone has more than one count but fewer than ten. No antigen is known for it. Study results and caveats: Moderate yet significant TCRB CDR3 shortening was seen in Type 1 diabetes patients in all four CD4+ subsets.

The chain links TRBV19 to TRBJ1-2; D may be TRBD1 (5 bases). This clonotype originated in a man between 18 and 29 years old with type 1 diabetes. The sequenced material came from central memory CD4+ T cells from blood. CDR3 protein: CASRTAQGYGYTF. Here the CDR3 DNA reads TGTGCCAGTAGAACGGCCCAGGGCTATGGCTACACCTTC.